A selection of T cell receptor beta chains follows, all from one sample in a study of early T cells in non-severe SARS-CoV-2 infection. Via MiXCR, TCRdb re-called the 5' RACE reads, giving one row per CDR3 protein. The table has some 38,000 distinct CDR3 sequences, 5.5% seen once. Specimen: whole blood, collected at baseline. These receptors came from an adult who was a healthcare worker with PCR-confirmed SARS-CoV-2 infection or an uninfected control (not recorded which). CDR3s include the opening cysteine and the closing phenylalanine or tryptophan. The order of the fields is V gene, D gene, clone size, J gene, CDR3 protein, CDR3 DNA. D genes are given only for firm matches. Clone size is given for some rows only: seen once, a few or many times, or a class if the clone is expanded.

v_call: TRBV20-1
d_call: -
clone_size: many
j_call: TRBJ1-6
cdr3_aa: CSARTGQSPLHF
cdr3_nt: TGCAGTGCTAGAACAGGACAATCACCCCTCCACTTT

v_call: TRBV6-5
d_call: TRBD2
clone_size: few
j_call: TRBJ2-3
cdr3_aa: CASSLPGLGRNTQYF
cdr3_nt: TGTGCCAGCAGTCTACCGGGACTAGGCCGAAATACGCAGTATTTT

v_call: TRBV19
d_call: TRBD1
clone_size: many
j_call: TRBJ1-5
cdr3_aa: CASSLADRLNQPQHF
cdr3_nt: TGTGCCAGTAGTCTCGCGGACAGGCTCAATCAGCCCCAGCATTTT

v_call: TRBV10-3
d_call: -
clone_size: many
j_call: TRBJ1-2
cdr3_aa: CAISEGGANYGYTF
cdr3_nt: TGTGCCATCAGTGAGGGCGGAGCTAACTATGGCTACACCTTC

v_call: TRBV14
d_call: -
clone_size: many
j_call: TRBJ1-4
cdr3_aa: CASSQDFVKLFF
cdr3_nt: TGTGCCAGCAGCCAAGATTTTGTAAAACTGTTTTTT

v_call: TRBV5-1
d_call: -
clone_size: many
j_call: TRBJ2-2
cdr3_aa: CASTSDGTTGELFF
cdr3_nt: TGCGCCAGCACCTCGGACGGCACCACCGGGGAGCTGTTTTTT

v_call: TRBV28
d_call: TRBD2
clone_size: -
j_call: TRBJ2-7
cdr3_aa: CASGPGLAGVNYEQYF
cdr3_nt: TGTGCCAGCGGACCGGGACTAGCGGGAGTAAACTACGAGCAGTACTTC

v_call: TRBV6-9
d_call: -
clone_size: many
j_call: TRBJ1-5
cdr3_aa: CASATQPGDSPNQPQHF
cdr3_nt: TGTGCCAGTGCCACCCAGCCTGGAGACAGTCCCAATCAGCCCCAGCATTTT

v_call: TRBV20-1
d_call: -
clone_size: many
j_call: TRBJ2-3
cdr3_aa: CSARVGRHGDTQYF
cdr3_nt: TGCAGTGCTAGAGTGGGACGCCACGGAGATACGCAGTATTTT

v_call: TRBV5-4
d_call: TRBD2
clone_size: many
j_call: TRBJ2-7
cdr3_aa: CASSLRGGSYEQYF
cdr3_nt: TGTGCCAGCAGCTTGCGCGGGGGGTCCTACGAGCAGTACTTC

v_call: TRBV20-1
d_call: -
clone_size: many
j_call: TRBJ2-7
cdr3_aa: CSARDPGKTSSYEQYF
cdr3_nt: TGCAGTGCTCGCGACCCCGGAAAAACATCCTCCTACGAGCAGTACTTC

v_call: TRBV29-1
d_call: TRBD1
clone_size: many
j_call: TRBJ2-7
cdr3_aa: CSAKRTGGYEQYF
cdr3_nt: TGCAGCGCCAAAAGGACAGGGGGGTACGAGCAGTACTTC